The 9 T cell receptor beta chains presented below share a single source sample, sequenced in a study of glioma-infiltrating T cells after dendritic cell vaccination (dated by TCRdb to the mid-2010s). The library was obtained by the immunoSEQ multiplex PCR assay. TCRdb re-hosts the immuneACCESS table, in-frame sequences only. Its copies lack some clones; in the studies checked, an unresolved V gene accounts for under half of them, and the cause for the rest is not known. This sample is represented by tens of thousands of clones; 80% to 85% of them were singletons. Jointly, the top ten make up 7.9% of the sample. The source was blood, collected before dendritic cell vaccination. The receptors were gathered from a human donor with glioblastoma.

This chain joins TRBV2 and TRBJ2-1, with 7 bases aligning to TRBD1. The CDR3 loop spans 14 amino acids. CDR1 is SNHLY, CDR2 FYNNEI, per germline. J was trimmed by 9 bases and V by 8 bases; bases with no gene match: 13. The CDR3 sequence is CASLKTGNVGEQFF. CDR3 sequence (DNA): TGTGCCAGCCTAAAGACAGGGAATGTTGGTGAGCAGTTCTTC.

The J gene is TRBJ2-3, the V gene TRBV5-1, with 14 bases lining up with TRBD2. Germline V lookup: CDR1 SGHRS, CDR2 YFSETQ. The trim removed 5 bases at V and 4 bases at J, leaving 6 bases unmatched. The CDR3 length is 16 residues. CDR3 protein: CASSPRTSGGSDTQYF. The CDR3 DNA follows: TGCGCCAGCAGTCCCCGGACTAGCGGGGGGTCAGATACGCAGTATTTT.

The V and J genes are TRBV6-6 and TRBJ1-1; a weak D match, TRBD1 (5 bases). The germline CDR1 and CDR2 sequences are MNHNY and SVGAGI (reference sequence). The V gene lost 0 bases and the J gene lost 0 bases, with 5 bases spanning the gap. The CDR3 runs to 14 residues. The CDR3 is CASSYSTVNTEAFF. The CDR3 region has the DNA TGTGCCAGCAGTTACTCGACAGTGAACACTGAAGCTTTCTTT.

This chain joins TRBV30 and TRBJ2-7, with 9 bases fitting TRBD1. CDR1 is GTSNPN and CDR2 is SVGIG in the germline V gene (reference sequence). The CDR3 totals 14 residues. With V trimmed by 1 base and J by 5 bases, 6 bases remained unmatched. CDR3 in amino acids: CAWSGGTGTHEQYF. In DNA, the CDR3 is TGTGCCTGGAGTGGTGGGACAGGGACTCACGAGCAGTACTTC.

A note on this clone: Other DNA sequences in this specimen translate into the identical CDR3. The CDR3 DNA sequence: TGCAGCGCCGGAGGACAGGGCTATGGCTACACCTTC. Amino acid sequence: CSAGGQGYGYTF. The chain employs TRBV29-1 and TRBJ1-2; 8 nucleotides align to TRBD1. The V segment lost 7 bases and the J segment 4 bases; nucleotides outside the gene matches: 5. This CDR3 has 12 residues. Germline lookup yields CDR1 SQVTM and CDR2 ANQGSEA.

CDR3: CASSKDRGETQYF. CDR3 bases: TGTGCCAGCAGCAAGGACAGGGGCGAGACCCAGTACTTC. The chain links TRBV7-8 to TRBJ2-5, with 9 bases fitting TRBD1. The CDR3 is 13 amino acids. V was clipped by 5 bases and J by 5 bases; unmatched bases: 3. Germline assignment: CDR1 SGHVS and CDR2 FQNEAQ.

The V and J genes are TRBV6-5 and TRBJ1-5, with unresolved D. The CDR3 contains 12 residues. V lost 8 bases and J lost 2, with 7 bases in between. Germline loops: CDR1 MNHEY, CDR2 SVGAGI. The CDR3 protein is CASSGGNQPQHF. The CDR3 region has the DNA TGTGCCAGCTCAGGTGGCAATCAGCCCCAGCATTTT.

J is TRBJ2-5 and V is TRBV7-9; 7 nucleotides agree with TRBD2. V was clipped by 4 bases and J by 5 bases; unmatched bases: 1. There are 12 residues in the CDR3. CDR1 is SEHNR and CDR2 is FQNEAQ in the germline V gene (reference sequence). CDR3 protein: CASSWGGETQYF. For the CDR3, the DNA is TGTGCCAGCAGCTGGGGGGGGGAGACCCAGTACTTC.

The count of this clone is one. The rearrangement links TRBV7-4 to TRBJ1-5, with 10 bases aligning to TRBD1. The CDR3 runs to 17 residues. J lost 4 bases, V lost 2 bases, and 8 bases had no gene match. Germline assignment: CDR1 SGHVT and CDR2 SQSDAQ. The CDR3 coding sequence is TGTGCCAGCAGCTTACCGGGACAGGGGCTTTCTAATCAGCCCCAGCATTTT. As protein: CASSLPGQGLSNQPQHF.